This TCR beta chain is from a study of control samples from healthy donors and cancer patients. Trimming stripped 4 bases from V and 2 bases from J, with 6 bases between. This CDR3 spans 13 amino acids. Per germline, CDR1 KGHDR and CDR2 SFDVKD. Clones were read by immunoSEQ multiplex PCR, and TCRdb kept only the in-frame ones, dropping some. The sample consists of about 28,000 clones, 91% of them appearing once. This receptor was taken from a man between 50 and 59 years old with lung cancer. The V call is TRBV24-1, the J call TRBJ2-3, with D perhaps matching TRBD1 (5 bases). Input material: PBMCs. DNA of the CDR3: TGTGCCACCAGTGAACAGGACACAGATACGCAGTATTTT. Protein sequence: CATSEQDTDTQYF.